The 27 T cell receptor beta chains below come from one sample, sequenced in a study of breast tumors, draining lymph nodes, adjacent tissues. Samples came from axillary lymph nodes draining the breast cancer. TCRdb fed the multiplex PCR reads into MiXCR, producing one record per CDR3 protein. The table has some 83,000 distinct CDR3 sequences, about 21% seen once; the top ten hold roughly 2.4%. The sequenced material came from axillary lymph node tissue. The receptor source for this set is a female donor with breast cancer. Some clones in this sample may be carry-over from other donors' samples.

This clonotype was counted many times. This sequence joins TRBV7-2 and TRBJ1-6, with 9 bases matching TRBD1. Germline assignment: CDR1 SGHTA and CDR2 FQGNSA. This CDR3 is 16 amino acids long. The V gene end was trimmed by 4 bases and the J gene end by 11 bases; junction bases not matched to a gene: 12. The CDR3 loop reads CASSSRDRVAGTPLHF. DNA for the CDR3: TGTGCCAGCAGCTCTCGGGACAGGGTTGCCGGCACACCCCTCCACTTT.

With respect to this clonotype: This may stem from a read error, because a much larger clone lies one nucleotide away. The chain carries TRBV5-1 and TRBJ2-1; D remains unclear. Germline V gene sequence: CDR1 SGHRS, CDR2 YFSETQ. V lost 5 bases and J lost 0, with 9 bases in between. The CDR3 sequence is 14 residues long. CDR3 coding DNA: TGCGCCAGCAGGGTTATAAGCTCCTACAATGAGCAGTTCTTC. This encodes CASRVISSYNEQFF.

This clonotype was picked up a small number of times. This chain's CDR3 is CASSVLGTGGAEAFF. The CDR3 nucleotides are TGTGCCAGTAGTGTCCTTGGGACAGGGGGCGCAGAAGCTTTCTTT. J is TRBJ1-1 and V is TRBV19, with 12 bases matching TRBD1. Germline assignment: CDR1 LNHDA and CDR2 SQIVND (reference sequence). The CDR3 runs 15 residues. The V gene end was trimmed by 5 bases and the J gene end by 8 bases; junction bases not matched to a gene: 9.

This rearrangement joins TRBV6-2 or TRBV6-3 to TRBJ2-1, with D unresolved. This CDR3 spans 15 amino acids. CDR1 and CDR2 from the germline V gene are MNHEY and SVGEGT. With 1 base removed from V and 1 base from J, the gap between germline ends came to 8 bases. CDR3 amino acids: CASSYFQLSYNEQFF. The DNA for the CDR3 is TGTGCCAGCAGTTACTTCCAGCTTTCCTACAATGAGCAGTTCTTC.

This clonotype has at least ten counts. The gene calls are TRBV27 and TRBJ2-6; D is unclear. There are 14 residues in the CDR3. Germline CDR1 and CDR2: MNHEY and SMNVEV (reference sequence). The germline V and J ends were trimmed by 4 bases and 6 bases, with 10 bases remaining between them. The CDR3 here is CASSSSLEANVLTF. CDR3 nucleotide sequence: TGTGCCAGCAGTTCCTCCCTCGAGGCCAACGTCCTGACTTTC.

In this sample, this clonotype turned up many times. The gene calls are TRBV5-1 and TRBJ2-7, with 7 positions matching TRBD2. CDR1 SGHRS and CDR2 YFSETQ come from the germline V gene. CDR3 length: 17 residues. The V and J ends lost 0 bases and 0 bases, in that order; junction bases with no gene match: 9. The CDR3 nucleotides read TGCGCCAGCAGCTTGGGGGACCTAGCGGCTAGCTCCTACGAGCAGTACTTC. Translated: CASSLGDLAASSYEQYF.

This clonotype was seen ten or more times. The chain recombines TRBV11-3 with TRBJ1-2; TRBD1 aligns across 7 bases. CDR3 size: 14 residues. Germline V lookup: CDR1 SGHNT, CDR2 YENEEA. The V gene end was trimmed by 1 base and the J gene end by 4 bases; junction bases not matched to a gene: 3. Here the CDR3 reads CASSLGDSSYGYTF. CDR3 coding DNA: TGTGCCAGCAGCTTAGGGGACAGCTCCTATGGCTACACCTTC.

This clonotype was seen ten or more times. CDR3: CASSPIRSSQGEQFF. CDR3 coding DNA: TGCGCCAGCAGCCCTATTCGGAGCTCACAGGGCGAGCAGTTCTTC. This sequence joins TRBV5-1 and TRBJ2-1; weak D call: TRBD1 (6 bases). Trimming removed 4 bases from V and 10 bases from J, with 21 bases in between. This CDR3 has 15 residues. The V gene's germline CDR1 is SGHRS and CDR2 YFSETQ.

The V call is TRBV7-3, the J call TRBJ1-1; no reliable D call. V lost 5 bases, J lost 1 base, and 8 bases lay in between. The CDR3 loop spans 13 amino acids. The germline V gene has CDR1 SGHTA and CDR2 FQGTGA. The CDR3 nucleotides read TGTGCCAGCAGCGAACGCCGGAACACTGAAGCTTTCTTT. This translates into CASSERRNTEAFF.

This clonotype has a count of ten or more. The rearrangement uses TRBV12-5 and TRBJ2-3, with TRBD2 matching over 8 bases. Germline assignment: CDR1 LGHNT and CDR2 FRNRAP. The length of the CDR3 is 13 residues. The trim removed 6 bases at V and 3 bases at J, leaving 2 bases unmatched. The CDR3 bases are TGTGCTAGTGGCGGGGGGGGGACAGATACGCAGTATTTT. The encoded protein is CASGGGGTDTQYF.

Points on this clonotype: A read error is likely, as this CDR3 ends without the conserved phenylalanine or tryptophan. The chain joins TRBV5-1 to TRBJ1-6; 7 nucleotides line up with TRBD1. CDR1 SGHRS and CDR2 YFSETQ come from the germline V gene. The CDR3 consists of 14 residues. The CDR3 coding sequence is TGCGCCAGCGGCTTGGGACAGTCTAATTCACCCCTCCACTGT. This sequence encodes CASGLGQSNSPLHC.

The rearrangement joins TRBV30 to TRBJ2-2; 7 bases are shared with TRBD2. The CDR3 runs to 15 residues. Trimming at V came to 1 base and at J to 4 bases, leaving 6 bases not matched to a gene. Germline V gene lookup returns CDR1 GTSNPN and CDR2 SVGIG (reference sequence). The CDR3 nucleotides are TGTGCCTGGAGTGGGGGCGGGAGAGCCACCGGGGAGCTGTTTTTT. Its translation is CAWSGGGRATGELFF. The full variable domain, its missing parts supplied by reference TRBV30 and TRBJ2-2, is SQTIHQWPATLVQPVGSPLSLECTVEGTSNPNLYWYRQAAGRGLQLLFYSVGIGQISSEVPQNLSASRPQDRQFILSSKKLLLSDSGFYLCAWSGGGRATGELFFGEGSRLTVL.

Details on this clonotype: Relative to the germline gene, one junction end is altered; a read error may explain this. The genes are TRBV4-2 and TRBJ1-3; D might be TRBD1 (6 bases). The CDR3 spans 18 residues. The germline V gene encodes CDR1 LGHNA and CDR2 YNFKEQ. CDR3 DNA: TGTGCCAGCAGCCCGGATGGGGGCGGGACACTCTCTGGGAACACCATATATTTT. It is translated as CASSPDGGGTLSGNTIYF.

In its sample, this clonotype was seen many times. The chain carries TRBV5-1 and TRBJ2-1; 14 nucleotides align to TRBD2. This CDR3 is 17 amino acids long. Germline loops: CDR1 SGHRS, CDR2 YFSETQ. With 0 bases clipped from V and 13 bases from J, the junction kept 12 bases outside the gene matches. CDR3 sequence (DNA): TGCGCCAGCAGCTTGGGGGTCACGGGACTAGCGGGGGTAAAACAGTTCTTC. Translated: CASSLGVTGLAGVKQFF.

The genes are TRBV5-6 and TRBJ1-6; D remains ambiguous. V lost 4 bases, J lost 5 bases, and 13 bases lay in between. CDR3 length: 15 residues. Germline values: CDR1 SGHDT, CDR2 YYEEEE. In DNA, the CDR3 is TGTGCCAGCAGCAGTCCCGAGGGTGATAATTCACCCCTCCACTTT. Its translation: CASSSPEGDNSPLHF.

This clonotype was counted ten times or more. The CDR3, as DNA: TGCAGTGCTAGAGAACCGGGACTAGCGGGAAGTTTCTCCTACGAGCAGTACTTC. It specifies CSAREPGLAGSFSYEQYF. V gene TRBV20-1 combines with J gene TRBJ2-7; 13 bases match TRBD2. The CDR3 extends over 18 amino acids. CDR1 DFQATT and CDR2 SNEGSKA come from the germline V gene (reference sequence). J gave up 0 bases and V 0 bases, and 8 bases lay outside the gene matches.

This clonotype showed up just once. A much larger clone is a single base away; this may be a read error. This sequence joins TRBV5-5 and TRBJ1-3; TRBD1 agrees at 7 bases. The CDR3 is 18 residues long. Germline CDR1 and CDR2: SGHKS and YYEKEE (reference sequence). The J segment lost 0 bases and the V segment lost 5 bases, leaving 14 bases of the junction unmatched. CDR3 sequence: CASRFTYGGQFSGNTIYF. CDR3 sequence (DNA): TGTGCCAGCAGGTTCACGTACGGGGGACAGTTCTCTGGAAACACCATATATTTT.

There are many counts of this clonotype. The rearrangement joins TRBV5-5 to TRBJ2-3; the D gene is possibly TRBD1 (5 bases). The germline V and J ends were trimmed by 4 bases and 5 bases, with 17 bases remaining between them. The length of the CDR3 is 15 residues. Looked up from germline, CDR1 is SGHKS and CDR2 is YYEKEE (reference sequence). CDR3 residues: CASSASDFRGDTQYF. In nucleotides, the CDR3 is TGTGCCAGCAGCGCAAGCGATTTTAGGGGAGATACGCAGTATTTT.

This clonotype was picked up a small number of times. The genes are TRBV27 and TRBJ2-2; TRBD2 matches 7 bases. Unmatched junction bases numbered 7, after V lost 5 bases and J lost 4 bases. CDR1 and CDR2 from the germline V gene are MNHEY and SMNVEV (reference sequence). The CDR3 sequence is 15 residues long. The CDR3 DNA follows: TGTGCCAGCAGTCCTCTTGGGGGGGTCACCGGGGAGCTGTTTTTT. As protein: CASSPLGGVTGELFF.

This clonotype was detected many times. The chain joins TRBV6-6 to TRBJ2-7, with 7 positions matching TRBD2. CDR3 size: 13 residues. With 9 bases clipped from V and 4 bases from J, the junction kept 9 bases outside the gene matches. Per germline, CDR1 MNHNY and CDR2 SVGAGI (reference sequence). The DNA for the CDR3 is TGTGCCAGTAAGCGGGAAAAGGGGTACGAGCAGTACTTC. Protein sequence: CASKREKGYEQYF.

This clonotype was recorded a few times. The chain links TRBV19 to TRBJ2-1; the D call may be TRBD1 or TRBD2 (6 bases each). CDR3 size: 15 residues. Between the trimmed V and J ends, which lost 1 base and 2 bases, there was a span of 9 bases. Germline loops: CDR1 LNHDA, CDR2 SQIVND (reference sequence). The CDR3 loop reads CASSIGGATYNEQFF. CDR3 sequence (DNA): TGTGCCAGTAGTATAGGGGGGGCAACCTACAATGAGCAGTTCTTC.

Many counts were recorded for this clonotype. The CDR3 loop is CASSPHGQSLNYGYTF. CDR3 coding DNA: TGTGCCAGCAGTCCCCATGGACAGTCACTTAACTATGGCTACACCTTC. The chain recombines TRBV12-3 or TRBV12-4 with TRBJ1-2, with D possibly matching TRBD1 (6 bases). The CDR3 extends over 16 amino acids. V lost 5 bases to trimming and J lost 1 base, with 17 bases between them.

This clonotype has a count of ten or more. The chain combines TRBV10-3 with TRBJ2-7; 7 bases fit TRBD1. This CDR3 comprises 12 residues. Germline assignment: CDR1 ENHRY and CDR2 SYGVKD. Trimming removed 8 bases from V and 2 bases from J; junction bases left unmatched: 3. The CDR3 region is CAIGQVPYEQYF. The CDR3 region has the DNA TGTGCCATCGGACAGGTCCCCTACGAGCAGTACTTC.

This clonotype was detected ten times or more. This chain joins TRBV7-2 and TRBJ2-5; 7 bases map to TRBD2. CDR1 is SGHTA, CDR2 FQGNSA, per germline. V shed 1 base and J 2 bases; nucleotides not matched to a gene: 4. The length of the CDR3 is 15 residues. CDR3 region: CASSLVWGGQETQYF. The CDR3 region has the DNA TGTGCCAGCAGCTTAGTCTGGGGAGGGCAAGAGACCCAGTACTTC.

On this clonotype itself: A single base separates this from a much larger clone, so it may be a read error. V gene TRBV7-3 combines with J gene TRBJ2-2; tentatively, D is TRBD2 (6 bases). Per the germline V gene, CDR1 is SGHTA and CDR2 is FQGTGA. CDR3 length: 15 residues. In DNA, the CDR3 is TGTGCCAGCAGCTTCGGGCCCCCTTCCACCGGGGGGCTGTTTTTT. It codes for CASSFGPPSTGGLFF.

Notes on this clonotype: Given a much more abundant clone one base away, this may be a read error. This sequence joins TRBV11-3 and TRBJ2-3, with 8 bases that match TRBD2. CDR1 SGHNT and CDR2 YENEEA come from the germline V gene. V lost 5 bases to trimming and J lost 5 bases; unmatched junction nucleotides: 6. This CDR3 is built from 14 residues. The CDR3 DNA follows: TGTGCCAGCAGCCCGACTAGCGATGTAGATACGCAGTATTTT. Translated, it gives CASSPTSDVDTQYF.

In this sample, this clonotype turned up many times. The genes are TRBV28 and TRBJ1-6, with a possible D match to TRBD1 (6 bases). CDR3 size: 14 residues. Trimming removed 4 bases at V and 18 bases at J, with 22 bases between. Germline lookup yields CDR1 MDHEN and CDR2 SYDVKM. Here the CDR3 DNA reads TGTGCCAGCAGTTCCGGGGGACACCCAGTTTTGTCCCACTTT. Translated, it gives CASSSGGHPVLSHF.